These T cell receptor beta chains were read from a single sample in a study of T-cell reconstitution after alpha-beta-depleted transplantation in children. TCRdb re-derived calls from the PCR reads in MiXCR, one entry per CDR3 protein. The top ten hold roughly 5.5% of the sample, which has over 100,000 distinct CDR3 sequences, approximately 6% seen once. Source: PBMCs, mostly from graft donor cells, taken 60 days after TCRalphabeta/CD19-depleted stem cell transplant. All receptors derive from a female patient aged 2-9 years who had a stem cell transplant for Fanconi anemia, so the T cells may come from the graft donor. The CDR3 runs from the conserved cysteine through the conserved F or W. A D gene is named only where the DNA matches it firmly. The listing skips clone size in some rows; elsewhere it reads once, few, many or a size class.

D gene: TRBD2; V gene: TRBV20-1; J gene: TRBJ2-7; clone size: many; CDR3 DNA: TGCAGTGCTAGAGATGGGGTAGCGGGATACCTCTACGAGCAGTACTTC; CDR3 protein: CSARDGVAGYLYEQYF
D gene: -; V gene: TRBV20-1; J gene: TRBJ1-2; clone size: many; CDR3 DNA: TGCAGTGCTAGAGCGAGTGGTGAGGGGGTGGAAGGCTACACCTTC; CDR3 protein: CSARASGEGVEGYTF
D gene: -; V gene: TRBV18; J gene: TRBJ1-2; clone size: many; CDR3 DNA: TGTGCCAGCTCACCACCGGGGGCTTTCTATGGCTACACCTTC; CDR3 protein: CASSPPGAFYGYTF
D gene: -; V gene: TRBV9; J gene: TRBJ2-1; clone size: -; CDR3 DNA: TGTGCCAGCAGCCTTCACCAGGCGGGACCCTACAATGAGCAGTTCTTC; CDR3 protein: CASSLHQAGPYNEQFF
D gene: -; V gene: TRBV5-1; J gene: TRBJ1-1; clone size: many; CDR3 DNA: TGCGCCAGCAGCGCGGGACGGAAGAACACTGAAGCTTTCTTT; CDR3 protein: CASSAGRKNTEAFF
D gene: -; V gene: TRBV30; J gene: TRBJ2-3; clone size: many; CDR3 DNA: TGTGCCTGGACCCGGAGGCCAGTTCAGAGCACAGATACGCAGTATTTT; CDR3 protein: CAWTRRPVQSTDTQYF
D gene: TRBD1; V gene: TRBV7-9; J gene: TRBJ2-7; clone size: many; CDR3 DNA: TGTGCCAGCAGCCCGGACAGGCGCGAGCAGTACTTC; CDR3 protein: CASSPDRREQYF
D gene: -; V gene: TRBV3-1; J gene: TRBJ2-5; clone size: many; CDR3 DNA: TGTGCCAGCAGCCGTTTCCTACCGGGACTTCAAGAGACCCAGTACTTC; CDR3 protein: CASSRFLPGLQETQYF
D gene: -; V gene: TRBV6-2/TRBV6-3; J gene: TRBJ2-7; clone size: few; CDR3 DNA: TGTGCCAGCAGTTACTCGCGCTACGAGCAGTACTTC; CDR3 protein: CASSYSRYEQYF
D gene: -; V gene: TRBV29-1; J gene: TRBJ2-5; clone size: -; CDR3 DNA: TGCAGCGTGCGGCTTTCGTCAGGGCAAGAGACCCAGTACTTC; CDR3 protein: CSVRLSSGQETQYF
D gene: -; V gene: TRBV28; J gene: TRBJ1-2; clone size: many; CDR3 DNA: TGTGCCAGCAGTCTACGAACTCAGGGGACCTATGGCTACACCTTC; CDR3 protein: CASSLRTQGTYGYTF
D gene: TRBD1; V gene: TRBV7-9; J gene: TRBJ2-7; clone size: few; CDR3 DNA: TGTGCCAGCAGCTCTACCCGGGGACAGATCTACGAGCAGTACTTC; CDR3 protein: CASSSTRGQIYEQYF
D gene: -; V gene: TRBV21-1; J gene: TRBJ1-1; clone size: many; CDR3 DNA: TGTGCCAGCAGTTTCGGGGACGGGGACACTGAAGCTTTCTTT; CDR3 protein: CASSFGDGDTEAFF
D gene: -; V gene: TRBV9; J gene: TRBJ2-7; clone size: many; CDR3 DNA: TGTGCCAGCAGCGTAGCACAGGGTCCCTACGAGCAGTACTTC; CDR3 protein: CASSVAQGPYEQYF
D gene: -; V gene: TRBV7-2; J gene: TRBJ1-2; clone size: -; CDR3 DNA: TGTGCCAGCAGCTTAGGGGATGACAGACATGGCTACACCTTC; CDR3 protein: CASSLGDDRHGYTF